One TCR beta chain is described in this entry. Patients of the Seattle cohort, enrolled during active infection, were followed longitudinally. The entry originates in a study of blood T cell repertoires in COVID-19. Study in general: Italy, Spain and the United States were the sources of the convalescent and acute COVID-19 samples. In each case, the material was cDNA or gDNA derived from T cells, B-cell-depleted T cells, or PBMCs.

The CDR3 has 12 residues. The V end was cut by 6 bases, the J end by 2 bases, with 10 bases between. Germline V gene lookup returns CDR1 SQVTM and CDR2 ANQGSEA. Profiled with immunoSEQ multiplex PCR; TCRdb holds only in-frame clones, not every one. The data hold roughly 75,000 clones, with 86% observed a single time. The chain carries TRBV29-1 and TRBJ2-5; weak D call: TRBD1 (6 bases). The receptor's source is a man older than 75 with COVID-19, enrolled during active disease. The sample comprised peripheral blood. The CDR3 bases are TGCAGCGTAGGCAGGGGACAAGAGACCCAGTACTTC. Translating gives CSVGRGQETQYF.